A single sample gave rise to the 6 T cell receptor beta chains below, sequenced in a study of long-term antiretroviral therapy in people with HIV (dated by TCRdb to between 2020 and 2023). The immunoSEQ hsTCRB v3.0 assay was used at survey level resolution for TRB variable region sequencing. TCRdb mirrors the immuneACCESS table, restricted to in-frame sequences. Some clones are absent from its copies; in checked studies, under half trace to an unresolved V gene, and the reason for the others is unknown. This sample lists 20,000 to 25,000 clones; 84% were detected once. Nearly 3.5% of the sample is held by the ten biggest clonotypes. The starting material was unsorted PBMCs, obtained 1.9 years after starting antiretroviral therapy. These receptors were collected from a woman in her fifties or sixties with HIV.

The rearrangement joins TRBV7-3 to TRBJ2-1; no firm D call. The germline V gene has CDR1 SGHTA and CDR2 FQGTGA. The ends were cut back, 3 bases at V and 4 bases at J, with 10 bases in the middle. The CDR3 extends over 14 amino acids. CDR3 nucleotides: TGTGCCAGCAGCTTCGATTCCTTTTACAATGAGCAGTTCTTC. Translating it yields CASSFDSFYNEQFF.

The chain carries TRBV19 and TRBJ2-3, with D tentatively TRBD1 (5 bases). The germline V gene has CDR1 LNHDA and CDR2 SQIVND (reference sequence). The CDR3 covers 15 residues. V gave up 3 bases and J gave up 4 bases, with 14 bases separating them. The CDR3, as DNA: TGTGCCAGTAGTATGGGGCCGGGCGCCGCAGATACGCAGTATTTT. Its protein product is CASSMGPGAADTQYF.

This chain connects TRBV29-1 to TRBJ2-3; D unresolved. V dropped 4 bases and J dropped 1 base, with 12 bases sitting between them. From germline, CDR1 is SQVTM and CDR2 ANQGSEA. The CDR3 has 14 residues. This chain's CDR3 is CSVADQARTDTQYF. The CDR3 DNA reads TGCAGCGTTGCGGATCAAGCTCGCACAGATACGCAGTATTTT.

CDR3 nucleotides: TGTGCCATCAGTGAGTCGATTGCACAGGAGGCGGTAAATGAGCAGTTCTTC. Translated: CAISESIAQEAVNEQFF. The V gene is TRBV10-3, the J gene TRBJ2-1; perhaps D is TRBD1 or TRBD2 (5 bases each). CDR3 length: 17 residues. Germline assignment: CDR1 ENHRY and CDR2 SYGVKD. V shed 0 bases and J shed 7 bases, with 19 bases lying between them.

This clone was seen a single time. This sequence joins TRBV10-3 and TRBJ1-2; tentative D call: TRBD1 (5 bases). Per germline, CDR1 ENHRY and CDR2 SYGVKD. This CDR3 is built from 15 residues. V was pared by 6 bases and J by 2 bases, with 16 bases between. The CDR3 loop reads CAISTGTEKNYGYTF. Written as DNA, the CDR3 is TGTGCCATCAGCACTGGGACGGAGAAAAACTATGGCTACACCTTC.

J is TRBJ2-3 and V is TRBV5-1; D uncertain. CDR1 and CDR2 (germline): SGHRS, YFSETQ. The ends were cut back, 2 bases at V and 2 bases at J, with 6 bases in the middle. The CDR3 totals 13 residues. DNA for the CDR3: TGCGCCAGCAGCTTCGACGACACAGATACGCAGTATTTT. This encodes CASSFDDTDTQYF.